These T cell receptor beta chains were read from a single sample in a study of T cell repertoires in cytomegalovirus infection. MiXCR was run by TCRdb on the reads, yielding one entry per CDR3 protein. The sample has about 52,000 distinct CDR3 sequences, roughly 20% seen once. These receptors have no known antigen. The specimen was CD8+ T cells from cultured PBMCs, collected from culture after CMV antigen stimulation. Source of these receptors: a human donor in good health (CMV status not recorded). Some clones in this sample may be carry-over from other donors' samples. The CDR3 runs from the conserved cysteine through the conserved F or W.

j_call v_call cdr3_aa
TRBJ2-3 TRBV11-2 CASSLGQGLPRGYF
TRBJ1-4 TRBV20-1 CSAPGQWGSEKLFF
TRBJ2-2 TRBV15 CATSRETTGELFF
TRBJ1-1 TRBV7-2 CASSLAKGSEAFF
TRBJ2-1 TRBV19 CASEQVGGAGYNEQFF
TRBJ2-5 TRBV27 CASRRTGSQETQYF
TRBJ2-3 TRBV7-8 CASSPRGGRIDTQYF
TRBJ1-2 TRBV7-8 CASSPGQSPRGYTF
TRBJ2-1 TRBV12-3/TRBV12-4 CASSSSGEQFF
TRBJ2-7 TRBV9 CASSPFGQGYEQYF
TRBJ2-1 TRBV7-2 CASSTRATEQFF
TRBJ2-2 TRBV6-2/TRBV6-3 CASSDSSSTGELFF
TRBJ2-1 TRBV19 CASSISTTRYNEQFF
TRBJ2-1 TRBV27 CASSSLQRERRVDEQFF
TRBJ1-1 TRBV9 CASSAAGGVGAEAFF
TRBJ2-7 TRBV12-3/TRBV12-4 CASSPSQGAYEQYF